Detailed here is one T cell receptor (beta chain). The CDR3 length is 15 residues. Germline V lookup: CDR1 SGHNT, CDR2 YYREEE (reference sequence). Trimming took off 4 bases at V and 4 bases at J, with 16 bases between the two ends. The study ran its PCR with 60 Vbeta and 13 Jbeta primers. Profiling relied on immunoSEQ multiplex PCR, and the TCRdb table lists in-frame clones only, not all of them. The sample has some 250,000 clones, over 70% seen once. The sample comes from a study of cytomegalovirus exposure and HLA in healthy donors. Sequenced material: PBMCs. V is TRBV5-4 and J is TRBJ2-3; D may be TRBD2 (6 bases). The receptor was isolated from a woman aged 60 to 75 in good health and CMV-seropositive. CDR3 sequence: CASSPGRHGADTQYF. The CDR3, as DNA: TGTGCCAGCAGCCCCGGGAGACACGGGGCAGATACGCAGTATTTT. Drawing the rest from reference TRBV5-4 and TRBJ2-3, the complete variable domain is ETGVTQSPTHLIKTRGQQVTLRCSSQSGHNTVSWYQQALGQGPQFIFQYYREEENGRGNFPPRFSGLQFPNYSSELNVNALELDDSALYLCASSPGRHGADTQYFGPGTRLTVL.